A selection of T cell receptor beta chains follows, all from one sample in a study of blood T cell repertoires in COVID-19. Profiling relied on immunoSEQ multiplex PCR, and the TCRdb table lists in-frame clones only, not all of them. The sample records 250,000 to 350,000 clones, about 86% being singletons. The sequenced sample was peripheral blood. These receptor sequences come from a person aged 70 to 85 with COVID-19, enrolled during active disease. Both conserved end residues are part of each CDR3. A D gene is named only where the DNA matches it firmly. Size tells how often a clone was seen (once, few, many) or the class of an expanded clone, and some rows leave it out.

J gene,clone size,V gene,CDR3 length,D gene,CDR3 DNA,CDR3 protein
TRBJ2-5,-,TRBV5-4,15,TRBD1,TGTGCCAGCAGCTTGGGGGACAGGGGTTTAGAGACCCAGTACTTC,CASSLGDRGLETQYF
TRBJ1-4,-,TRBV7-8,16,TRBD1,TGTGCCAGCAGCTTAGCGGGGGGGACAGGGGCCGAAAAACTGTTTTTT,CASSLAGGTGAEKLFF
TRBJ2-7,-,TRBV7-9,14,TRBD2,TGTGCCAGCAGCCCGGGCCTAGCGGGAGATAAGCAGTACTTC,CASSPGLAGDKQYF
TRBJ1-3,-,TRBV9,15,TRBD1,TGTGCCAGCAGCCCAAGACAGGGACTCCGGAACACCATATATTTT,CASSPRQGLRNTIYF
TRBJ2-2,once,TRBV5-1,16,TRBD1,TGCGCCAGCAGCCAGGGACAGGGTGCGGCCACCGGGGAGCTGTTTTTT,CASSQGQGAATGELFF
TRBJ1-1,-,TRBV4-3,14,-,TGCGCCAGCAGCCAGGATTTCAGGGTTACTGAAGCTTTCTTT,CASSQDFRVTEAFF
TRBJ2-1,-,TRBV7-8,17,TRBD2,TGTGCCAGCAGCTTATCATCGTCGGGCGGGAGGGTCTATGAGCAGTTCTTC,CASSLSSSGGRVYEQFF
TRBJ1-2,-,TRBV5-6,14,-,TGTGCCAGCAGCTTGGGGCAGGCTAACTATGGCTACACCTTC,CASSLGQANYGYTF
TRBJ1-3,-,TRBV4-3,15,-,TGCGCCAGCAGCCAAGAGGACTCCGGGGGAAACACCATATATTTT,CASSQEDSGGNTIYF
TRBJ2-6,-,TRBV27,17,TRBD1,TGTGCCAGCAGTTCCGGGACAGGGGGCGCTGGGGCCAACGTCCTGACTTTC,CASSSGTGGAGANVLTF
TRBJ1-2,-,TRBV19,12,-,TGTGCCAGTAGTATTTATAGGGGAGGCTACACCTTC,CASSIYRGGYTF
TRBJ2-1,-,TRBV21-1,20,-,TGTGCCAGCAGCAAAAGGGCATTGGGTCCTCCAGGGACTATCTACAATGAGCAGTTCTTC,CASSKRALGPPGTIYNEQFF
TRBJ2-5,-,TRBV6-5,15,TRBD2,TGTGCCAGCAGCCGTAGACTAGCGGGAGAAGAGACCCAGTACTTC,CASSRRLAGEETQYF
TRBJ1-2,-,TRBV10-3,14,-,TGTGCCATCAGGGGGCTACCGGCTAACTATGGCTACACCTTC,CAIRGLPANYGYTF
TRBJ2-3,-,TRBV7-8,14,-,TGTGCCAGCAGCCGCGGAGATGTGCCAGATACGCAGTATTTT,CASSRGDVPDTQYF
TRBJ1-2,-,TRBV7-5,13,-,TGTGCCAGAAGCAATTCTCCAGGGGCTGGCTACACCTTC,CARSNSPGAGYTF
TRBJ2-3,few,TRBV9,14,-,TGTGCCAGCAGCGCAGAGGGAAGAGTAGATACGCAGTATTTT,CASSAEGRVDTQYF
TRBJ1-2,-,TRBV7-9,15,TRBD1,TGTGCCAGCAGTTACGATTGGACAGGGAACTATGGCTACACCTTC,CASSYDWTGNYGYTF
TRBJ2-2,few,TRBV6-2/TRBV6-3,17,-,TGTGCCAGCAGTTATCGTGGCGGGGGCACGAACACCGGGGAGCTGTTTTTT,CASSYRGGGTNTGELFF
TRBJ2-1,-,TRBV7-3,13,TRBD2,TGTGCCAGCAGCTTAAACGGGGGGGATGAGCAGTTCTTC,CASSLNGGDEQFF
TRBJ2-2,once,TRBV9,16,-,TGTGCCAGCAGCGCGGGAGAGGACAGGATCACCGGGGAGCTGTTTTTT,CASSAGEDRITGELFF
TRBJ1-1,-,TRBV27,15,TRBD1,TGTGCCAGCAGGCGACAGGGATTCCTGAACACTGAAGCTTTCTTT,CASRRQGFLNTEAFF
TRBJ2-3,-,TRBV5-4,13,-,TGTGCCAGCAGCTCCCCTAGTTTGGATACGCAGTATTTT,CASSSPSLDTQYF
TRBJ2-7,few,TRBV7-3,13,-,TGTGCCAGCAGCTTAACAGGGGATCGGGAGCAGTACTTC,CASSLTGDREQYF
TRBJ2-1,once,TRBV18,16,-,TGTGCCAGCTCACCCCGAGGCTTGACCTCCTACAATGAGCAGTTCTTC,CASSPRGLTSYNEQFF
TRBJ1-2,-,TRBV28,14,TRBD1,TGTGCCAGCAGTTCACGGACAGGGGTAAATGGCTACACCTTC,CASSSRTGVNGYTF
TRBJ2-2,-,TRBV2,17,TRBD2,TGTGCCAGCAGTGAAGCTGGGGGCGGGAGGGCCTTCGGGGAGCTGTTTTTT,CASSEAGGGRAFGELFF
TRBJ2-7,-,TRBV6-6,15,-,TGTGCCAGCAGCCGACCCGAACTAACTAGGTACGAGCAGTACTTC,CASSRPELTRYEQYF
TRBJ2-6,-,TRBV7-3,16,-,TGTGCCAGCAGCTCGAGACCGGGCTCTGGGGCCAACGTCCTGACTTTC,CASSSRPGSGANVLTF
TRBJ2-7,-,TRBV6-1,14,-,TGTGCCAGCAGTGAAGCGCGGACTATTTACGAGCAGTACTTC,CASSEARTIYEQYF
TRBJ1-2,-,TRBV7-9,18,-,TGTGCCAGCAGCTTGGAAGCAGAGGACAGAAGGAATCCCTATGGCTACACCTTC,CASSLEAEDRRNPYGYTF
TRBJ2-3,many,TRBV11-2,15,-,TGTGCCAGCAGCTCGCAATCCCGGAGCGGAGATACGCAGTATTTT,CASSSQSRSGDTQYF
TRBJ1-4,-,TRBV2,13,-,TGTGCCAGCAGTGCCCCGGAGGGGAGGAAACTGTTTTTT,CASSAPEGRKLFF
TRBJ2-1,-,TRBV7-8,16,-,TGTGCCAGCAGCTTCGGAGGTTCTTCCTCCTACAATGAGCAGTTCTTC,CASSFGGSSSYNEQFF
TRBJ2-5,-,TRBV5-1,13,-,TGCGCCAGCAGCTTGCGGGGCCAAGAGACCCAGTACTTC,CASSLRGQETQYF
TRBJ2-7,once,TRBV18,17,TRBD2,TGTGCCAGCTCACCACTGGGACTAGCGGGAGGACCGTACGAGCAGTACTTC,CASSPLGLAGGPYEQYF
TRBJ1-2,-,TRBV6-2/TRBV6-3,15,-,TGTGCCAGCAGTTACCGGTCAGGGTCTAACTATGGCTACACCTTC,CASSYRSGSNYGYTF
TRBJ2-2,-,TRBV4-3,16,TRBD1,TGCGCCAGCAGCCAAGGCCCAGGGGGCAACACCGGGGAGCTGTTTTTT,CASSQGPGGNTGELFF
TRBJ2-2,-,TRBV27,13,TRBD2,TGTGCCAGCAGGGGAGGGCAGACCGGGGAGCTGTTTTTT,CASRGGQTGELFF
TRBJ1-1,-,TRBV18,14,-,TGTGCCAGCTCACCAGGGAGATGGGACACTGAAGCTTTCTTT,CASSPGRWDTEAFF
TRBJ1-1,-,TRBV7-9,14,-,TGTGCCAGCAGCAACATCCGACAGAATCTGCAAGCTTTCTTT,CASSNIRQNLQAFF
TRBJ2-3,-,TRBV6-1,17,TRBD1,TGTGCCAGCAGTGACTTCGGACAGGTCCTTTTCACAGATACGCAGTATTTT,CASSDFGQVLFTDTQYF
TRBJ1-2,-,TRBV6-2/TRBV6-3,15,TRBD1,TGTGCCAGCAGTTACGCTCCCCGGGACAGGGATCGGTACACCTTC,CASSYAPRDRDRYTF
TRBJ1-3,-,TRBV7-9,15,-,TGTGCCAGCAGCTTACCCGGGAGCTCTGGAAACACCATATATTTT,CASSLPGSSGNTIYF
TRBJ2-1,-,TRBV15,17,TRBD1,TGTGCCACCAGCAGGGGGGGGACAGGGAGGTCCTCCAGTGAGCAGTTCTTC,CATSRGGTGRSSSEQFF
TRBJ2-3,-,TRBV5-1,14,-,TGCGCCAGCAGCGCGGGTACGATCACAGATACGCAGTATTTT,CASSAGTITDTQYF